The present entry profiles one TCR beta chain with its context. Antigen unknown. This specimen comes from a study of CD8+ T cells in alopecia areata. Study-wide context: Treatment comprised oral tofacitinib, 5 to 10 mg twice daily, in treated patients. Patients in the study were on tofacitinib for 6 to 18 months, then off it for 6 months. Study conclusions and caveats: Possibly because of HLA-related factors, TCR sharing was less clear across patients than in mice.

Samples from alopecia areata patients were lesional scalp punch biopsies and peripheral blood. Once RNA had been extracted, it was reverse transcribed into cDNA to act as the sequencing template. This table comes from immunoSEQ multiplex PCR, and its TCRdb copy is limited to in-frame clones, with some not included. This table has 9,500 to 15,000 clones, roughly 56% appearing once. Germline lookup yields CDR1 MNHEY and CDR2 SMNVEV (reference sequence). This CDR3 contains 14 residues. V lost 1 base and J lost 3, with 7 bases in between. This TCR came from a human donor with alopecia areata. V is TRBV27 and J is TRBJ2-1; D might be TRBD2 (6 bases). The sequencing input was skin. DNA of the CDR3: TGTGCCAGCAGTTTATGGGAGGACTACAATGAGCAGTTCTTC. Its translation: CASSLWEDYNEQFF.